This T cell receptor (beta chain) stems from a study of immune evolution from preneoplasia to lung adenocarcinoma. This clone was counted only a few times. Patient tissue came from resections in Japan or China, 2014–2017. Nucleic acids came from premalignant or tumor cells enriched by macro-dissection. The repertoire was sequenced with immunoSEQ multiplex PCR; TCRdb's copy has only in-frame clones and lacks some. Among 35,000 to 40,000 clones listed, 74% were seen once. CDR1 SGDLS and CDR2 YYNGEE come from the germline V gene. J gave up 4 bases and V 6 bases, and 6 bases lay outside the gene matches. This CDR3 comprises 13 residues.

What was sequenced was FFPE invasive lung adenocarcinoma tissue. The TCR was taken from a person aged 60 to 70 with lung adenocarcinoma. The chain has TRBV9 and TRBJ2-5, with 7 bases lining up with TRBD1. This chain's CDR3 is CASNTQGIETQYF. CDR3 nucleotide sequence: TGTGCCAGCAACACACAGGGGATAGAGACCCAGTACTTC.